This T cell receptor beta chain comes out of a study of blood T cell repertoires in COVID-19. At the level of the study: Acute and convalescent COVID-19 samples came from the United States, Italy and Spain. T cells, B-cell-depleted T cells, or PBMCs supplied cDNA or gDNA.

With 6 bases clipped from V and 5 bases from J, the junction kept 9 bases outside the gene matches. The germline V gene encodes CDR1 SGHTA and CDR2 FQGNSA. This CDR3 spans 14 amino acids. Per the study methods: Estimated nucleated cell counts came from reference gene primer amplification. TCRdb's copy holds only in-frame clones and misses some; the assay was immunoSEQ multiplex PCR. V, J and clone size derive from that table, while D and trimming were established from the DNA sequence. The sample includes around 91,000 clones, around 84% of them seen just once. Sequences were obtained from peripheral blood. This rearrangement joins TRBV7-2 to TRBJ1-2, with 7 bases lining up with TRBD1. The TCR comes from an older man with acute or convalescent COVID-19. CDR3 amino acids: CASSSVGRGYGYTF. The CDR3, as DNA: TGTGCCAGCAGTTCCGTGGGCAGGGGGTATGGCTACACCTTC.